This T cell receptor beta chain comes out of a study of blood T cell repertoires in COVID-19. This clone was observed once. The CDR3 runs 14 residues. Deletions cut 7 bases from V and 0 bases from J, with 10 bases between. The germline CDR1 and CDR2 sequences are SGHRS and YFSETQ. Sequencing was performed with immunoSEQ multiplex PCR; in TCRdb, only in-frame clones are kept and a portion is missing. The sample has approximately 190,000 clones; about 88% are singletons. The clonotype was recovered from a woman between 40 and 50 years old in a cohort exposed to, infected with or recovered from COVID-19 (not recorded which). Sequenced material: PBMCs or T cells enriched from blood (not recorded which). The chain uses TRBV5-1 and TRBJ2-2; unclear D gene. CDR3 amino acids: CASGQQTNTGELFF. CDR3 nucleotide sequence: TGCGCCAGCGGGCAGCAAACGAACACCGGGGAGCTGTTTTTT.